Shown below are 9 T cell receptor beta chains from a single sample sequenced in a study of blood T cell repertoires in COVID-19. The protocol was immunoSEQ multiplex PCR, while the TCRdb copy is restricted to in-frame clones and leaves out a portion. The repertoire consists of just over 200,000 clones, with around 80% occurring once and the leading ten covering less than 7%. The sequenced sample was peripheral blood. All receptors derive from a woman aged 70-85 years with acute or convalescent COVID-19.

The chain carries TRBV5-1 and TRBJ1-1, with TRBD1 matching over 12 bases. Germline lookup yields CDR1 SGHRS and CDR2 YFSETQ. CDR3 length equals 17 residues. The J segment lost 3 bases and the V segment lost 4 bases, leaving 10 bases of the junction unmatched. CDR3 nucleotide sequence: TGCGCCAGCAGCCCCCCCGGGACAGGGGGCAGGTACACTGAAGCTTTCTTT. Its translation is CASSPPGTGGRYTEAFF.

This clone showed up just a few times. CDR3 DNA: TGCGCCAGCAGCCCTCACAGGGACAACTATGGCTACACCTTC. Translated: CASSPHRDNYGYTF. The chain carries TRBV5-1 and TRBJ1-2, with TRBD1 as a possible D gene (6 bases). The V end was cut by 4 bases, the J end by 2 bases, with 12 bases between. This CDR3 has 14 amino acids. CDR1 and CDR2 (germline): SGHRS, YFSETQ.

This clone was seen a handful of times. The DNA of the CDR3 is TGTGCCAGCAGTGAAAGGGGGTTTCGTGGAGCTTTCTTT. It codes for CASSERGFRGAFF. This chain links TRBV6-1 with TRBJ1-1; D perhaps matches TRBD1 (6 bases). The germline V gene encodes CDR1 MNHNS and CDR2 SASEGT. V dropped 2 bases and J dropped 10 bases, with 14 bases sitting between them. This CDR3 is 13 amino acids long.

The chain joins TRBV7-9 to TRBJ2-7; no firm D call. The length of the CDR3 is 11 residues. Germline V gives CDR1 SEHNR, CDR2 FQNEAQ (reference sequence). The V and J ends lost 5 bases and 4 bases respectively, with 6 bases between them. CDR3 amino acids: CASSPQYEQYF. The CDR3 DNA is TGTGCCAGCAGCCCCCAGTACGAGCAGTACTTC.

CDR3 amino acids: CASSLAGTGYNEQFF. CDR3 DNA sequence: TGCGCCAGCAGCTTGGCCGGGACAGGGTACAATGAGCAGTTCTTC. The chain has TRBV5-1 and TRBJ2-1; 9 nucleotides agree with TRBD1. Germline CDR1 SGHRS, CDR2 YFSETQ. The junction had 2 bases not matched to a gene; V was cut back by 0 bases and J by 4 bases. The CDR3 spans 15 residues.

The J gene is TRBJ2-7, the V gene TRBV5-1, with a weak D call TRBD2 (5 bases). The CDR3 consists of 13 residues. The germline V gene has CDR1 SGHRS and CDR2 YFSETQ. Trimming cost V 0 bases and J 6 bases, with 10 bases left between them. The CDR3 nucleotides read TGCGCCAGCAGCTTGGGGCGGGCTGGCGAGCAGTACTTC. It yields the protein CASSLGRAGEQYF.

As DNA, the CDR3 is TGTGCCAGCAGCAAGGGACTAGCGGGAGGGAAGGGGAATGAGCAGTTCTTC. As protein: CASSKGLAGGKGNEQFF. The rearrangement joins TRBV7-3 to TRBJ2-1; TRBD2 agrees at 16 bases. J was trimmed by 7 bases and V by 5 bases; bases with no gene match: 8. The germline CDR1 and CDR2 sequences are SGHTA and FQGTGA. CDR3 length: 17 residues.

This chain links TRBV7-9 with TRBJ1-2; D is perhaps TRBD1 (6 bases). Per the germline V gene, CDR1 is SEHNR and CDR2 is FQNEAQ (reference sequence). The CDR3 spans 14 residues. V was pared by 5 bases and J by 3 bases, with 13 bases between. The CDR3 nucleotides read TGTGCCAGCAGCCCGGGAGGGGGGGACTATGGCTACACCTTC. Translated, it gives CASSPGGGDYGYTF. The full variable domain, with the rest looked up from reference TRBV7-9 and TRBJ1-2, is DTGVSQNPRHKITKRGQNVTFRCDPISEHNRLYWYRQTLGQGPEFLTYFQNEAQLEKSRLLSDRFSAERPKGSFSTLEIQRTEQGDSAMYLCASSPGGGDYGYTFGSGTRLTVV.

The chain employs TRBV6-5 and TRBJ2-5; TRBD1 matches at 7 bases. Germline lookup yields CDR1 MNHEY and CDR2 SVGAGI. V shed 10 bases and J 4 bases; nucleotides not matched to a gene: 6. This CDR3 is built from 12 residues. The CDR3 bases are TGTGCCACCCGGAACAGGGGAGAGACCCAGTACTTC. Its protein product is CATRNRGETQYF.